The 19 T cell receptor beta chains below were found in one sample sequenced in a study of shared clonotypes between healthy human individuals (dated by TCRdb to 2018 to 2021). The library came from the immunoSEQ multiplex PCR assay. TCRdb mirrors the immuneACCESS table, restricted to in-frame sequences. Some clones are absent from its copies; in checked studies, under half trace to an unresolved V gene, and the reason for the others is unknown. The sample table records about 480,000 clones; around 79% of these occur just once. The ten largest clones capture about 12% of the sample. The sequencing sample was made of PBMCs. The origin of the receptors is a middle-aged woman in good health. Some clones in this sample may be carry-over from other donors' samples.

The V gene is TRBV14, the J gene TRBJ2-3, with 7 bases lining up with TRBD1. Germline assignment: CDR1 SGHDN and CDR2 FVKESK. The CDR3 sequence is 16 residues long. V lost 1 base, J lost 1 base, and 5 bases stayed unmatched. The DNA for the CDR3 is TGTGCCAGCAGCCAAGCGAGTACAGGGGGCACAGATACGCAGTATTTT. It translates to CASSQASTGGTDTQYF.

The V and J genes are TRBV5-1 and TRBJ1-2; D not certain. Germline values: CDR1 SGHRS, CDR2 YFSETQ. V gave up 0 bases and J gave up 8 bases, with 11 bases separating them. The CDR3 consists of 13 residues. The CDR3 DNA sequence: TGCGCCAGCAGCTTGGGGTCAGGCTACGGCTACACCTTC. Its protein product is CASSLGSGYGYTF.

This clone has only one observation. The gene calls are TRBV11-2 and TRBJ2-7; D may match TRBD1 or TRBD2 (5 bases each). Per germline, CDR1 SGHAT and CDR2 FQNNGV. Trimming removed 6 bases from V and 6 bases from J, with 21 bases in between. This CDR3 is built from 15 residues. CDR3 sequence: CASSSLRDGYGEQYF. CDR3 nucleotides: TGTGCCAGCAGTTCCCTCCGGGACGGATATGGCGAGCAGTACTTC.

The gene calls are TRBV7-3 and TRBJ2-1; D may be TRBD2 (5 bases). V lost 5 bases to trimming and J lost 6 bases, with 17 bases between them. This CDR3 spans 15 amino acids. Germline CDR1 is SGHTA and CDR2 is FQGTGA. CDR3 sequence (DNA): TGTGCCAGCAGCGCCCCTGGTGGACTCCTCAATGAGCAGTTCTTC. It specifies CASSAPGGLLNEQFF.

This clone was recorded a few times. It may be a read error: a sequence one base away is much more abundant. The sample carries other DNA sequences with the same CDR3. The gene calls are TRBV7-9 and TRBJ1-5, with D perhaps matching TRBD1 (5 bases). Trimming shortened V by 1 base and J by 4 bases, and 8 bases separated the two germline ends. The germline V gene has CDR1 SEHNR and CDR2 FQNEAQ (reference sequence). This CDR3 comprises 14 residues. CDR3 in amino acids: CASSLGAGNQPQHF. Written as DNA, the CDR3 is TGTGCCAGCAGCTTAGGGGCAGGGAATCAGCCCCAGCATTTT.

This rearrangement joins TRBV4-2 to TRBJ2-3; a weak D match, TRBD2 (6 bases). The CDR3 loop spans 20 amino acids. The ends were cut back, 3 bases at V and 1 base at J, with 26 bases in the middle. Germline loops: CDR1 LGHNA, CDR2 YNFKEQ. As DNA, the CDR3 is TGTGCCAGCAGCCAGGGCCCCGGGACCCCGGAGGGTCGGGGCACAGATACGCAGTATTTT. This gives the protein CASSQGPGTPEGRGTDTQYF.

This chain connects TRBV6-5 to TRBJ2-5; possible D gene TRBD1, 6 bases. The end of the DNA is better explained by TRBJ2-7, so the J call may be wrong. The CDR3 has 14 residues. Germline CDR1 is MNHEY and CDR2 is SVGAGI. The DNA for the CDR3 is TGTGCCAGCAGCGGGGTCAGGGGAGCCTACGAGCAGTACTTC. Encoded protein: CASSGVRGAYEQYF.

This chain links TRBV19 with TRBJ2-1; 10 bases map to TRBD2. The CDR3 runs 17 residues. The V gene's germline CDR1 is LNHDA and CDR2 SQIVND (reference sequence). The V segment lost 1 base and the J segment 4 bases; nucleotides outside the gene matches: 7. The CDR3 protein is CASSIGVTSGTYNEQFF. DNA for the CDR3: TGTGCCAGTAGTATAGGAGTAACTAGCGGGACATACAATGAGCAGTTCTTC.

The rearrangement joins TRBV5-1 to TRBJ2-3; 8 bases align to TRBD1. Germline CDR1 and CDR2: SGHRS and YFSETQ. Trimming removed 4 bases from V and 4 bases from J; junction bases left unmatched: 5. The CDR3 runs to 14 residues. The chain's CDR3 is CASSQTGAPDTQYF. The DNA of the CDR3 is TGCGCCAGCAGCCAGACAGGGGCCCCAGATACGCAGTATTTT.

CDR3 coding DNA: TGTGCCAGCAGTGACCCCAGGGGAGCTAACTATGGCTACACCTTC. Its protein is CASSDPRGANYGYTF. The rearrangement links TRBV2 to TRBJ1-2; TRBD1 might be the D (6 bases). Trimming cost V 3 bases and J 0 bases, with 11 bases left between them. This CDR3 spans 15 amino acids. In germline, CDR1 is SNHLY, CDR2 FYNNEI.

The chain employs TRBV5-1 and TRBJ2-3; 7 bases map to TRBD1. Germline CDR1 and CDR2: SGHRS and YFSETQ. The ends lost 0 bases at V and 1 base at J; junction bases unmatched: 5. This CDR3 region has 16 residues. In nucleotides, the CDR3 is TGCGCCAGCAGCTTGGATGGACAGGTGGGCACAGATACGCAGTATTTT. Translated, it gives CASSLDGQVGTDTQYF.

This clone occurred many times. This chain links TRBV7-3 with TRBJ2-1; TRBD1 matches at 7 bases. The CDR3 length is 15 residues. The junction had 11 bases not matched to a gene; V was cut back by 5 bases and J by 7 bases. CDR1 and CDR2 from the germline V gene are SGHTA and FQGTGA. Written as DNA, the CDR3 is TGTGCCAGCAGCCGGGACAGCACGTCTTTAAATGAGCAGTTCTTC. This gives the protein CASSRDSTSLNEQFF.

A remark on this clone: This same CDR3 is encoded by further DNA sequences in the sample. The genes are TRBV15 and TRBJ1-1, with a possible D match to TRBD1 (5 bases). V was shortened by 0 bases and J by 1 base, with 6 bases between the two germline ends. Germline CDR1 LNHNV, CDR2 YYDKDF (reference sequence). This CDR3 contains 14 residues. Here the CDR3 DNA reads TGTGCCACCAGCAGAGATGGGGGGAACACTGAAGCTTTCTTT. This codes for CATSRDGGNTEAFF.

This chain uses TRBV7-2 with TRBJ2-5; 11 bases map to TRBD1. Germline CDR1 and CDR2: SGHTA and FQGNSA. J lost 5 bases, V lost 6 bases, and 8 bases had no gene match. The CDR3 loop spans 15 amino acids. In DNA form, the CDR3 reads TGTGCCAGCAGACCGGACAGGGGGCTTGGGGAGACCCAGTACTTC. It encodes CASRPDRGLGETQYF.

Many counts were recorded for this clone. The J gene is TRBJ2-6, the V gene TRBV6-4; no clear D. Germline V gene sequence: CDR1 MRHNA, CDR2 SNTAGT. V was shortened by 2 bases and J by 4 bases, with 9 bases between the two germline ends. The CDR3 loop spans 15 amino acids. Here the CDR3 DNA reads TGTGCCAGCAGTGACGTGGGGTCCGGGGCCAACGTCCTGACTTTC. Its protein is CASSDVGSGANVLTF.

The chain carries TRBV4-1 and TRBJ2-5; D is perhaps TRBD1 (6 bases). The germline V and J ends were trimmed by 5 bases and 5 bases, with 24 bases remaining between them. CDR1 and CDR2 (germline): MGHRA, YSYEKL. The CDR3 totals 17 residues. The CDR3 reads CASSARAGDIPGETQYF. In DNA form, the CDR3 reads TGCGCCAGCAGCGCGAGAGCAGGGGACATCCCCGGGGAGACCCAGTACTTC.

As regards this clone: Its ends do not fully match the called genes, so a read error is possible. The V call is TRBV7-7, the J call TRBJ2-7; D is undetermined. CDR3 length: 13 residues. Looked up from germline, CDR1 is SSHAT and CDR2 is FNYEAQ (reference sequence). Here the CDR3 DNA reads TGTGCTAGCAGCTTAGAGAAGTCGGGCGAGCAGTACTTC. It specifies CASSLEKSGEQYF.

The table lists this clone with a few counts. This chain links TRBV19 with TRBJ1-2; D possibly corresponds to TRBD1 (5 bases). Trimming cost V 3 bases and J 5 bases, with 10 bases left between them. Per germline, CDR1 LNHDA and CDR2 SQIVND (reference sequence). The CDR3 consists of 13 residues. The CDR3 sequence is CASSMGGAYGYTF. DNA of the CDR3: TGTGCCAGTAGTATGGGGGGAGCATATGGCTACACCTTC.

On this clone: Other DNA sequences in this sample translate to the same CDR3. V gene TRBV2 combines with J gene TRBJ1-5, with 7 bases matching TRBD1. CDR3 length equals 14 residues. V shed 4 bases, J shed 4 bases, and the junction held 4 bases outside the gene matches. Germline lookup yields CDR1 SNHLY and CDR2 FYNNEI. The CDR3 DNA reads as TGTGCCAGCAGTGCCGGGACAGTTAATCAGCCCCAGCATTTT. Its protein product is CASSAGTVNQPQHF.